This record covers a single T cell receptor (beta chain). Its antigen is not yet known. There are no base qualities to consult, and no much larger clone falls within one base. This entry is derived from a study of T cells in Graves' hyperthyroidism and ophthalmopathy (dated by TCRdb to between 2018 and 2021). A note on the overall study: Peripheral blood was sampled at the time of initial diagnosis, prior to any treatment. To identify TCR V-J signatures that set the groups apart, the researchers used a discovery cohort of 100 patients, made up of roughly 40 with Graves' ophthalmopathy and around 58 with stable Graves' hyperthyroidism. An independent validation cohort of under 20 hyperthyroidism patients and over 15 patients who later progressed to ophthalmopathy tested prospective prediction of ophthalmopathy. The roughly 91 discovery patients were randomly divided into training and test sets at a 7:3 ratio. In addition, the study compared T-cell repertoires in thyroid tissue and in blood from five to seven Graves' hyperthyroidism patients. After blood sampling, hyperthyroidism patients were treated with methimazole at a starting dose of 30 mg daily, and ophthalmopathy patients were treated with high-dose intravenous methylprednisolone. The paper describes TCR Vbeta CDR3 sequencing of 140 or so peripheral blood samples, made up of 43 ophthalmopathy patients, approximately 73 hyperthyroidism patients and about 17 progressor patients. Results and caveats for the whole study, not just this receptor: Sample size was not statistically predetermined, and investigators were not blinded to group allocation. Most expanded thyroid clonotypes (frequency above 0.001) were also detected in blood, suggesting blood repertoires may reflect thyroid immune responses. In validation, progression to ophthalmopathy was predicted by the model with around 71% sensitivity and roughly 76% specificity, a median of 6.5 months before onset. A model built on a 13 V-J signature distinguished ophthalmopathy from stable hyperthyroidism, reaching 87.88% sensitivity and about 81% specificity in cross-validation and 80%/75% in testing.

A patient counted as having stable Graves' hyperthyroidism if no progression to ophthalmopathy occurred over 18 months of follow-up. Hyperthyroidism patients were aged 18 to 65 years and newly diagnosed, with disease duration of less than 2 months. Any patient with an uncontrolled infection, another autoimmune disease, pregnancy or lactation was excluded. Diagnoses were based on clinical symptoms, serum thyroxine and TRAb, thyroid ultrasound and orbital computed tomography. PBMCs were separated from about 10 ml of fresh peripheral blood using Ficoll-Paque density gradient centrifugation. Total RNA was extracted with Trizol reagent, and quality was checked on an Agilent 2100 Bioanalyzer. Amplification of TCR beta CDR3 regions was carried out from RNA transcripts. The TCR CDR3 was subjected to a first round of RT-PCR using the HTBI primer set and the Qiagen OneStep RT-PCR kit. The libraries were constructed in a second round of multiplex PCR and then size-selected and purified. Paired-end sequencing of the libraries was performed with 100 bp reads on an Illumina HiSeq2000. Under the source paper's analysis protocol: SOAPnuke was used to process the raw data, with reads discarded if the reads contained adapters or uncalled bases, had a mean Phred below 15, or lacked an exact constant-primer or identifier match. COPE v1.2.5 was used to merge the high-quality paired reads, and each unique nucleotide sequence was defined as a clonotype. MiTCR v1.1 was used to align clonotypes to the IMGT TRBV, TRBD and TRBJ reference segments. The analysis included only V-J combinations with a frequency above 0.0001, which together covered about 99% of the repertoires. A TCS score was defined as the ratio between F50 (clonal expansion) and ExV (chaos), using BLOSUM62-based TCRdist between CDR3 peptides within each V-J. Welch's t-statistics and random forest reduced around 520 V-J features to about 12, which were used in a naive Bayes classifier (R e1071). The similarity between thyroid and blood repertoires was quantified using the Morisita-Horn index. TCRdb reprocessing: public reads trimmed at Q25 with fastp, clones called with MiXCR, in-frame beta chains kept. Rows merge per CDR3 protein into single entries with the most common DNA and genes. TCRdb assigned the V and J calls; the authors' analysis was not used. The table for this sample lists around 800,000 distinct CDR3 sequences; 38% of them were counted only once. The ten largest clones take up 7% to 10% of the sample.

This receptor was identified in a young man with Graves' hyperthyroidism. Sequencing was carried out using blood.

The CDR3 has the sequence CASRMGNQPQHF. The nucleotides are TGTGCCAGCAGGATGGGCAATCAGCCCCAGCATTTT. The rearrangement combines TRBV2 with TRBJ1-5; the D gene identity is not certain. For CDR1 and CDR2, the germline V gene lists SNHLY and FYNNEI. From cysteine to phenylalanine, the CDR3 is 12 amino acids long. Only the CDR3 portion is preserved as DNA: 36 bases, with reading frame beginning at the first base. V is cut by 6 bases and J by 2 bases, and the space between the germline ends is 5 bases.